This TCR beta chain was captured in a study of shared clonotypes between healthy human individuals (dated by TCRdb to about 2020). The study in broad terms: A couple of women and three men aged 18 to 49 years were included in the cohort. Per donor, three plates each were used for CD4 naive and CD4 memory, two for CD8 naive, and one for CD8 memory. Blood TCR repertoires of a handful of healthy adults were deeply sequenced to estimate repertoire size and the extent of clonotype sharing between individuals. To increase sequencing depth and limit assay-specific biases, different laboratories used diverse techniques to prepare libraries and sequence TCR repertoires. Between about 0.94 and 8.9 billion PBMCs per donor were obtained by leukapheresis.

Using the deep immunoSEQ assay, multiplex PCR amplified TCR CDR3 regions from genomic DNA. Extracted genomic DNA from each cell subset was distributed evenly across all wells of several immunoSEQ 96-well plates, and each plate was treated as a replicate. For sorted subsets, around 0.2 ug genomic DNA, equal to 30,000 to 35,000 T cell genomes, was loaded into each replicate PCR. The purified libraries were quantified using a Qubit 3.0 fluorometer, sized with a Bioanalyzer 2100, and then quantified again using the KAPA Library Quantification kit. Each immunoSEQ 96-well plate was sequenced on its own single-read 150-cycle Illumina NextSeq 550 flow cell. As for the authors' bioinformatics: Because the immunoSEQ output held only junctional sequences and lacked quality scores, the filtering could not match the filtering applied to full-length reads. Sequences were annotated with PyIR, a Python wrapper for IgBLAST v1.9, using IMGT germline references to assign V/J genes and CDR3. Reads with weak V/J assignments (E-value above 1e-6), missing CDR3, stop codons, out-of-frame junctions, or ambiguous translated residues were removed. V3J clonotypes were defined as sequences sharing the same inferred V gene, J gene, and CDR3 amino acid sequence. The percentage overlap between two repertoires was calculated by dividing the number of shared unique clonotypes by the size of the smaller repertoire. Three approaches were used to assess repertoire richness: RTK rarefaction, the Chao1 estimator, and Recon v2.1 estimates of unobserved clonotypes. For all TCRbeta clonotypes obtained by the gDNA method from several donors, generation probabilities were computed with OLGA. Sourced from immuneACCESS, this table was stored by TCRdb with only in-frame sequences that have V and J called. A share of the clones is absent; for the studies checked, an unresolved V gene accounts for under half, and the remainder has no known explanation. V, J and clone size are those of that table, while D and trimming were read from the DNA. In all, the sample holds about 1 million clones, and around 76% of those were seen once. The leading ten clones occupy approximately 1.3% of the sample.

CDR1 and CDR2, per the germline V gene, are SGDLS and YYNGEE. CDR3 length: 15 amino acids, cysteine to phenylalanine. Just CDR3 DNA is preserved here, 45 bases in frame from base 1. The germline ends are 11 bases apart after V is trimmed by 0 bases and J by 5 bases. Healthy HIV-negative adults with no recently reported acute infections or vaccinations were included as donors. Every donor was a Caucasian adult residing in Nashville, Tennessee, USA. Magnetic negative selection was used to enrich CD4+ T cells, after which naive cells were positively selected on CD45RA and the negative fraction became the memory subset. Blood was obtained by leukapheresis, after which PBMCs were separated by Ficoll-Histopaque density gradient centrifugation and cryopreserved in liquid nitrogen vapor phase. Purity and quantity of every magnetically sorted T cell population were checked by analytical flow cytometry. Each sorted fraction had its genomic DNA isolated and then quantified by UV absorbance on a Nanodrop 2000c.

Overall results and qualifications from the work: When several donors were compared, the shared fraction of clonotypes was about 5.4% for naive CD4, around 3.5% for naive CD8, more than 2% for memory CD4, and 0.4% for memory CD8. Sampling was restricted to blood, and TCR repertoires in tissue are likely to differ from TCR repertoires in blood. Pairwise subsampling indicated that sequencing depth was expected to affect the degree of clonotype sharing among donors. Naive subsets generally had larger estimated clonotype richness than memory subsets did. The genetic and exposure-history diversity represented was limited by the small number of donors. Compared with non-shared clonotypes, clonotypes shared by all four sorted-subset donors had higher generation probabilities. Rarefaction of sorted-subset datasets indicated incomplete sequencing despite the large sequencing depth.

This clone was recorded only once. Its antigen is currently not known. Nothing much larger sits one base from this clone, and base qualities are not available. The source is a young man in good health. The chain couples TRBV9 to TRBJ1-4, and perhaps TRBD1 as D gene, on 6 matching bases. The sample taken for sequencing was memory CD4+ T cells sorted from blood. In the paper's terms, the cell subset or site label means: CD45RA-negative fraction. The nucleotide sequence is TGTGCCAGCAGCGTAGCTACAGGGTTGAATGAAAAACTGTTTTTT. Translated, this is CASSVATGLNEKLFF.